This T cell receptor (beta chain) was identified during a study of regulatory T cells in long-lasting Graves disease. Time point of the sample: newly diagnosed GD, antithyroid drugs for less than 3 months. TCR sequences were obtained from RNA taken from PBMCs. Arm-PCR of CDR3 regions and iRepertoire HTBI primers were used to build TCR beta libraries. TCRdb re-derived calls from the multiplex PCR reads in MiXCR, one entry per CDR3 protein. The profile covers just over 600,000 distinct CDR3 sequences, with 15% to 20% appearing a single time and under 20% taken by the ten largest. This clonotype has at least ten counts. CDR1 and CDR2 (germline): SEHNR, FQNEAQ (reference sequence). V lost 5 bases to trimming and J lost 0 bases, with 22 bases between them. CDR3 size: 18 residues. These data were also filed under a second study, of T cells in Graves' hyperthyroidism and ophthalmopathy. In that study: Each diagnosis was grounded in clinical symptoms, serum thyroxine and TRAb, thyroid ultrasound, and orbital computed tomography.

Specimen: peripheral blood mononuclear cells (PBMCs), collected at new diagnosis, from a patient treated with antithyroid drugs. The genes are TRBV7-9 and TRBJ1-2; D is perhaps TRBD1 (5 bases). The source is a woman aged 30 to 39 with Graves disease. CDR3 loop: CASSLQTVRIRANYGYTF. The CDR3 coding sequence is TGTGCCAGCAGCCTACAGACAGTACGAATCCGGGCTAACTATGGCTACACCTTC.